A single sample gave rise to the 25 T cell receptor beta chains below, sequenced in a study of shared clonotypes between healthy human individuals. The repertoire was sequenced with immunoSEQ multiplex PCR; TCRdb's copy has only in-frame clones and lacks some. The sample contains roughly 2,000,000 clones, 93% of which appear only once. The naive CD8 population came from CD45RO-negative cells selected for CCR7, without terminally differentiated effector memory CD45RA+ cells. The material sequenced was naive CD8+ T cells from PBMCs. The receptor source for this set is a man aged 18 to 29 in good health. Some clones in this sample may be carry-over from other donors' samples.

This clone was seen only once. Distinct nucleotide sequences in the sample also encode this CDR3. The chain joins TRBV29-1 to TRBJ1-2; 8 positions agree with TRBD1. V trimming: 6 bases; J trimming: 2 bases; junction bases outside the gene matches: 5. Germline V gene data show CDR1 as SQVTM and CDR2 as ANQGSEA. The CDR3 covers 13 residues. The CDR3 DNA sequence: TGCAGCGTCGCCGGACAGGGAAACTATGGCTACACCTTC. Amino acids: CSVAGQGNYGYTF.

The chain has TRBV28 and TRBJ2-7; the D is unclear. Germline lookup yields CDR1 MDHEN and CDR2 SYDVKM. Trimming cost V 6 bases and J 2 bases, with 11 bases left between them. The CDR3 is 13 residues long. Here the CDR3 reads CASRNGLTYEQYF. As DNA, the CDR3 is TGTGCCAGCAGAAACGGGCTTACCTACGAGCAGTACTTC. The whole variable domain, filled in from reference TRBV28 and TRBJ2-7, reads DVKVTQSSRYLVKRTGEKVFLECVQDMDHENMFWYRQDPGLGLRLIYFSYDVKMKEKGDIPEGYSVSREKKERFSLILESASTNQTSMYLCASRNGLTYEQYFGPGTRLTVT.

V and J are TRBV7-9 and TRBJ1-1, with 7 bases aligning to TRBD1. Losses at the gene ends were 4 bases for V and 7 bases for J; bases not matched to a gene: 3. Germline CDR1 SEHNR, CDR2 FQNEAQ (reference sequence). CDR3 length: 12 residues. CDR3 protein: CASSSTGVEAFF. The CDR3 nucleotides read TGTGCCAGCAGCTCAACAGGGGTTGAAGCTTTCTTT.

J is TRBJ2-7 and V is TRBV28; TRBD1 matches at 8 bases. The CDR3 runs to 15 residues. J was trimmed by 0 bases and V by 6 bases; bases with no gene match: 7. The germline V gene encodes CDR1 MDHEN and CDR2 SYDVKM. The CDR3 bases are TGTGCCAGCAGGGAGGACAGGGCCGTCTCCTACGAGCAGTACTTC. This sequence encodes CASREDRAVSYEQYF.

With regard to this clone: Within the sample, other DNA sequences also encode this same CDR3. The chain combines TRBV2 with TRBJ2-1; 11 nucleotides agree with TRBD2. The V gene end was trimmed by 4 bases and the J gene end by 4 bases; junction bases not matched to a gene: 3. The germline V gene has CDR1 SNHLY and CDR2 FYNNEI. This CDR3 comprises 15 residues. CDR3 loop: CASSVLAGDYNEQFF. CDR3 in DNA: TGTGCCAGCAGTGTACTAGCGGGAGATTACAATGAGCAGTTCTTC. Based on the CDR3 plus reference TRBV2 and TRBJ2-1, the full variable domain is EPEVTQTPSHQVTQMGQEVILRCVPISNHLYFYWYRQILGQKVEFLVSFYNNEISEKSEIFDDQFSVERPDGSNFTLKIRSTKLEDSAMYFCASSVLAGDYNEQFFGPGTRLTVL.

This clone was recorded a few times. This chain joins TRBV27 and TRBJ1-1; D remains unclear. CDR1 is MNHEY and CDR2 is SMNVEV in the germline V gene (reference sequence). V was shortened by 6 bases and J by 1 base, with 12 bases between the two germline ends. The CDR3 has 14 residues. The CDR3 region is CASSDGSGNTEAFF. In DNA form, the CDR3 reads TGTGCCAGCAGCGATGGGTCTGGGAACACTGAAGCTTTCTTT.

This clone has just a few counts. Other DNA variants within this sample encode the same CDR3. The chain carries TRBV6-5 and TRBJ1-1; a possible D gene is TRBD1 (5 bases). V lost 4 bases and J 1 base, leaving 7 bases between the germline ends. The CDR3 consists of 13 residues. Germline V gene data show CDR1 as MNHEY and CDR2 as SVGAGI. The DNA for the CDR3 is TGTGCCAGCAGTTCGGGGGGGAACACTGAAGCTTTCTTT. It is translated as CASSSGGNTEAFF.

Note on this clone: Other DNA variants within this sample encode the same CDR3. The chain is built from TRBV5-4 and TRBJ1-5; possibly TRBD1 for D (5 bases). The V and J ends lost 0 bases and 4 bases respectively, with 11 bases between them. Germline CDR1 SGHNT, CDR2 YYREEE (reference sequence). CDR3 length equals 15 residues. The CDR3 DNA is TGTGCCAGCAGCTTGGGGGGGTTGGGTAATCAGCCCCAGCATTTT. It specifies CASSLGGLGNQPQHF.

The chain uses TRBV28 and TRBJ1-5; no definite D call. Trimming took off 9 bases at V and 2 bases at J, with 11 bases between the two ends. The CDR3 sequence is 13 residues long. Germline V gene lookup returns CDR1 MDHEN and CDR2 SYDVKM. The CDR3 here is CASLTAGNQPQHF. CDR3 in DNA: TGTGCCAGTCTCACGGCTGGCAATCAGCCCCAGCATTTT.

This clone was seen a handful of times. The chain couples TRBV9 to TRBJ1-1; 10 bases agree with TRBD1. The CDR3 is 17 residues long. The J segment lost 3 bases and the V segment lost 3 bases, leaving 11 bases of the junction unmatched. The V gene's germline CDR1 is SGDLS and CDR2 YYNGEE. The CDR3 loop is CASSADRGSGHHTEAFF. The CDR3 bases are TGTGCCAGCAGCGCGGACAGGGGGTCAGGACACCACACTGAAGCTTTCTTT.

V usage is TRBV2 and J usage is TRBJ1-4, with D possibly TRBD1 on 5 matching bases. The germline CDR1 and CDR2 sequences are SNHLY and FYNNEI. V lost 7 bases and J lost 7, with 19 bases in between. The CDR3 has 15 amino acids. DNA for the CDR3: TGTGCCAGCATCCCGGGGCCAGGGCAAGGTGAAAAACTGTTTTTT. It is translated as CASIPGPGQGEKLFF.

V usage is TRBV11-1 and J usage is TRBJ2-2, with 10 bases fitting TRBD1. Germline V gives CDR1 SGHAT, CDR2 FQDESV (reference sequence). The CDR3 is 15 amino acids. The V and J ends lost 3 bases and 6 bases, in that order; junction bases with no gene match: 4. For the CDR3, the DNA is TGTGCCAGCAGCTTCGGGACAGGGGTGGCCGGGGAGCTGTTTTTT. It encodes CASSFGTGVAGELFF.

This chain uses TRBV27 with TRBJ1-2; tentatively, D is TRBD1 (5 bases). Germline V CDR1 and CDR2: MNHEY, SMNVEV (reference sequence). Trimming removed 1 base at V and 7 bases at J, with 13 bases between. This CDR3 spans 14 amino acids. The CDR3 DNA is TGTGCCAGCAGTTTATATGCGGGACTGTCTGGCTACACCTTC. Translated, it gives CASSLYAGLSGYTF.

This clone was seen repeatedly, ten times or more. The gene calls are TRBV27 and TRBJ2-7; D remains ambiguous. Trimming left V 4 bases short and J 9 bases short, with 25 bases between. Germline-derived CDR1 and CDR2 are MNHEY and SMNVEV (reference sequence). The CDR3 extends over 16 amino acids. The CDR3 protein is CASSSRRSIDIGTQYF. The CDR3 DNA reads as TGTGCCAGCAGTTCCCGGCGAAGCATTGATATCGGAACGCAGTACTTC.

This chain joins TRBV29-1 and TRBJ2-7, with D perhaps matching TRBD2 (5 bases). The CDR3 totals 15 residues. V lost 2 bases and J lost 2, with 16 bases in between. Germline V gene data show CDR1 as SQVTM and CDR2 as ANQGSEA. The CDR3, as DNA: TGCAGCGTTGAATTGGCTAGCCGACGTCCCTACGAGCAGTACTTC. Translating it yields CSVELASRRPYEQYF.

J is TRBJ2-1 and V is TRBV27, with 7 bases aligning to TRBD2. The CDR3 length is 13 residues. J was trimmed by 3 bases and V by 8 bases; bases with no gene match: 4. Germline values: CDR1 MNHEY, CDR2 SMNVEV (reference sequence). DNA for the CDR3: TGTGCCAGCGCCTGGGGGGGCTACAATGAGCAGTTCTTC. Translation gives CASAWGGYNEQFF.

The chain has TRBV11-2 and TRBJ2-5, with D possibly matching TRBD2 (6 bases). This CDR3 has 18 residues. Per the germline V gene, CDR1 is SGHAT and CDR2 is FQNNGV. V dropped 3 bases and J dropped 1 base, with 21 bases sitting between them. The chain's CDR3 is CASSLPSRGSGSQETQYF. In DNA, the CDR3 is TGTGCCAGCAGCTTGCCCTCTCGTGGTAGCGGAAGCCAAGAGACCCAGTACTTC.

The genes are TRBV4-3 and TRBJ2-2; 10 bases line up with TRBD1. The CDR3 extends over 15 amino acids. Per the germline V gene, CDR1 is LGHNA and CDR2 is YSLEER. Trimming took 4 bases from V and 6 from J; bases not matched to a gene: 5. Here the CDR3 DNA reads TGCGCCAGCAGCCCGACAGGGGGCGCGGCCGGGGAGCTGTTTTTT. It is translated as CASSPTGGAAGELFF.

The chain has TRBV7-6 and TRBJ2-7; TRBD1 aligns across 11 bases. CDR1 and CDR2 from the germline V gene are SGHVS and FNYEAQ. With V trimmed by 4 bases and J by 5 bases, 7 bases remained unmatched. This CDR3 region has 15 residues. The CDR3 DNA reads TGTGCCAGCAGCTGGACAGGGGGCCCCCATGACGAGCAGTACTTC. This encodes CASSWTGGPHDEQYF.

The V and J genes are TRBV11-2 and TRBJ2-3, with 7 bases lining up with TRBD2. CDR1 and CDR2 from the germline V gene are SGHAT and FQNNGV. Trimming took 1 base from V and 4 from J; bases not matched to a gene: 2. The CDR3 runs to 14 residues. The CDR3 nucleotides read TGTGCCAGCAGCTTAGGGACTAGTCCAGATACGCAGTATTTT. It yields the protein CASSLGTSPDTQYF.

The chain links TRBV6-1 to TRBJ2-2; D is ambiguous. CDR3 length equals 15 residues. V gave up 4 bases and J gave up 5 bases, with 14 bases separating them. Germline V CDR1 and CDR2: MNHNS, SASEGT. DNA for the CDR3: TGTGCCAGCAGTGGTTGGCAGGTTTCGACCGGGGAGCTGTTTTTT. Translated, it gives CASSGWQVSTGELFF.

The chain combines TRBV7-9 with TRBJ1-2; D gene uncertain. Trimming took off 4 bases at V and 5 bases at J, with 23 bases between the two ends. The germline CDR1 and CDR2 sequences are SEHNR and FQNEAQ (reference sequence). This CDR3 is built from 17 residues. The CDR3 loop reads CASSSNLDPDLRYGYTF. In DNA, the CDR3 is TGTGCCAGCAGCTCCAACCTGGACCCCGACTTAAGGTATGGCTACACCTTC.

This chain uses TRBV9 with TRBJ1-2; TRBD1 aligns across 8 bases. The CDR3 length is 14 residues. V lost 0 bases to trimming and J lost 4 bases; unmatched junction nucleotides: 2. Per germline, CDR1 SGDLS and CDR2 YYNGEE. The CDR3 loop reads CASSVGGQAYGYTF. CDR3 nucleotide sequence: TGTGCCAGCAGCGTAGGGGGACAGGCCTATGGCTACACCTTC. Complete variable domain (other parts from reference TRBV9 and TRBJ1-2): DSGVTQTPKHLITATGQRVTLRCSPRSGDLSVYWYQQSLDQGLQFLIQYYNGEERAKGNILERFSAQQFPDLHSELNLSSLELGDSALYFCASSVGGQAYGYTFGSGTRLTVV.

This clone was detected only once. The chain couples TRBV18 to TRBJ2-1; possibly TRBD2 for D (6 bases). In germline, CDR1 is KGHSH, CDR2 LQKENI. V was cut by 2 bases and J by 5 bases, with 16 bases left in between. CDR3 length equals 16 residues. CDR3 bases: TGTGCCAGCTCACCAACACTAGCCTTCAAAGACAATGAGCAGTTCTTC. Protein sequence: CASSPTLAFKDNEQFF.

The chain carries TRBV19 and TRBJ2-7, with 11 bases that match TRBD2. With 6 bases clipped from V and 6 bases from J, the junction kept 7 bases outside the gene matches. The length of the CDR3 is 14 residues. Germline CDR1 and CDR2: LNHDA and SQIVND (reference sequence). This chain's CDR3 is CASSVAGGPGEQYF. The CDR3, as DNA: TGTGCCAGTAGCGTAGCGGGAGGGCCGGGCGAGCAGTACTTC.